These 24 T cell receptor beta chains share one sample of origin, sequenced in a study of blood T cell repertoires in COVID-19. The data were produced by immunoSEQ multiplex PCR, yet TCRdb's version contains in-frame clones alone and is incomplete. The sample gives around 88,000 clones, over 70% of which show up once; roughly 8.4% is in the top ten. Material for sequencing was peripheral blood. The receptor set was obtained from a man over 45 who had recovered from COVID-19.

The J gene is TRBJ1-3, the V gene TRBV19, with 8 positions matching TRBD1. CDR3 length: 18 residues. The ends lost 3 bases at V and 0 bases at J; junction bases unmatched: 10. CDR1 is LNHDA, CDR2 SQIVND, per germline (reference sequence). CDR3 region: CASSIFTPGGHSGNTIYF. CDR3 nucleotides: TGTGCCAGTAGTATCTTTACACCAGGGGGCCACTCTGGAAACACCATATATTTT.

This clone was seen only once. The chain combines TRBV9 with TRBJ2-1; 16 bases fit TRBD2. This CDR3 region has 15 residues. The ends lost 4 bases at V and 12 bases at J; junction bases unmatched: 7. The germline gives CDR1 SGDLS, CDR2 YYNGEE. In nucleotides, the CDR3 is TGTGCCAGCAGCCCGGGACTAGCGGGAGGGATGGTGCAGTTCTTC. This translates into CASSPGLAGGMVQFF.

This clone was seen more than once but under ten times. The chain has TRBV7-2 and TRBJ1-2; TRBD1 agrees at 8 bases. The CDR3 has 16 amino acids. The V gene's germline CDR1 is SGHTA and CDR2 FQGNSA. J lost 7 bases, V lost 5 bases, and 15 bases had no gene match. CDR3 amino acids: CASSRFESGGITGYTF. The CDR3 region has the DNA TGTGCCAGCAGCCGGTTCGAGTCAGGGGGCATCACTGGCTACACCTTC.

The chain joins TRBV12-5 to TRBJ1-2; 7 bases are shared with TRBD1. The germline gives CDR1 LGHNT, CDR2 FRNRAP. The junction had 12 bases not matched to a gene; V was cut back by 7 bases and J by 1 base. The CDR3 contains 16 residues. The CDR3 DNA is TGTGCTAGTGCCACCGAGAAGGGGGCCTATAACTATGGCTACACCTTC. This sequence encodes CASATEKGAYNYGYTF.

The rearrangement uses TRBV9 and TRBJ1-1, with D hard to call. V was shortened by 0 bases and J by 3 bases, with 12 bases between the two germline ends. Germline CDR1 is SGDLS and CDR2 is YYNGEE. This CDR3 has 15 amino acids. CDR3 in amino acids: CASSVARRIDTEAFF. The DNA of the CDR3 is TGTGCCAGCAGCGTAGCTCGGAGAATCGACACTGAAGCTTTCTTT.

The rearrangement uses TRBV4-1 and TRBJ1-2; no definite D call. This CDR3 region has 18 residues. V was cut by 0 bases and J by 4 bases, with 21 bases left in between. Germline V gene sequence: CDR1 MGHRA, CDR2 YSYEKL. The CDR3 region is CASSQDYSGWSSTYGYTF. The CDR3 region has the DNA TGCGCCAGCAGCCAAGATTATTCCGGGTGGTCCTCAACCTATGGCTACACCTTC.

This clone was seen more than once but under ten times. The chain couples TRBV27 to TRBJ1-1; 8 positions match TRBD1. The V gene end was trimmed by 6 bases and the J gene end by 6 bases; junction bases not matched to a gene: 12. This CDR3 is 15 amino acids long. The germline CDR1 and CDR2 sequences are MNHEY and SMNVEV (reference sequence). DNA of the CDR3: TGTGCCAGCAGCCGACAGGGGAGTGGCAGGGCTGAAGCTTTCTTT. Its translation: CASSRQGSGRAEAFF.

This chain uses TRBV12-3 or TRBV12-4 with TRBJ1-1, with D possibly TRBD1 on 5 matching bases. The CDR3 is 13 amino acids. V was pared by 5 bases and J by 5 bases, with 12 bases between. The CDR3 DNA sequence: TGTGCCAGCAGTCCAGGGTCGCGGACTGAAGCTTTCTTT. Residues: CASSPGSRTEAFF.

The rearrangement uses TRBV27 and TRBJ1-5; D gene uncertain. CDR1 is MNHEY, CDR2 SMNVEV, per germline (reference sequence). The length of the CDR3 is 14 residues. The V end lost 9 bases, the J end lost 0 bases, and 12 bases lay between the germline ends. As DNA, the CDR3 is TGTGCCAGTCGCCGGTCGGGTAGCAATCAGCCCCAGCATTTT. It yields the protein CASRRSGSNQPQHF.

The V and J genes are TRBV5-1 and TRBJ2-3; no definite D call. CDR3 length: 17 residues. V was pared by 4 bases and J by 5 bases, with 23 bases between. Germline V gene sequence: CDR1 SGHRS, CDR2 YFSETQ. The CDR3 bases are TGCGCCAGCAGCGGCCACGAGGCCTATTTAGATGAAGATACGCAGTATTTT. Encoded protein: CASSGHEAYLDEDTQYF.

The rearrangement links TRBV7-6 to TRBJ1-5, with D hard to call. The CDR3 sequence is 18 residues long. Germline V gene sequence: CDR1 SGHVS, CDR2 FNYEAQ. Trimming removed 1 base from V and 2 bases from J, with 18 bases in between. CDR3 sequence reads: CASSLGAAGNFGNQPQHF. As DNA, the CDR3 is TGTGCCAGCAGCTTAGGAGCGGCAGGAAATTTTGGCAATCAGCCCCAGCATTTT. The variable domain in full, with the rest retrieved from reference TRBV7-6 and TRBJ1-5, is GAGVSQSPRYKVTKRGQDVALRCDPISGHVSLYWYRQALGQGPEFLTYFNYEAQQDKSGLPNDRFSAERPEGSISTLTIQRTEQRDSAMYRCASSLGAAGNFGNQPQHFGDGTRLSIL.

The chain is built from TRBV5-4 and TRBJ2-7; maybe TRBD2 (7 bases). The CDR3 runs 13 residues. The germline V gene encodes CDR1 SGHNT and CDR2 YYREEE (reference sequence). V lost 10 bases and J lost 3, with 17 bases in between. The CDR3 DNA reads as TGTGCCTCCAGAGGGGGGGCAAGCTACGAGCAGTACTTC. Protein: CASRGGASYEQYF.

This clone has only one observation. DNA for the CDR3: TGTGCCAGCAGCTGGGCTGCGGGGTACGAGCAGTACTTC. Protein product: CASSWAAGYEQYF. The V call is TRBV21-1, the J call TRBJ2-7; TRBD2 is the table's D call and was not checked against the DNA. TRBV21-1 is labeled a pseudogene. CDR3 size: 13 residues.

The chain employs TRBV19 and TRBJ2-3; perhaps TRBD2 as D (6 bases). The CDR3 is 13 amino acids. Germline CDR1 LNHDA, CDR2 SQIVND (reference sequence). The V end was cut by 3 bases, the J end by 11 bases, with 15 bases between. CDR3 in amino acids: CASSMWSPGEQYF. In DNA, the CDR3 is TGTGCCAGTAGTATGTGGTCACCGGGGGAGCAGTATTTT.

The chain employs TRBV4-2 and TRBJ2-7, with TRBD1 identical over 10 bases. V dropped 2 bases and J dropped 5; count of bases not matched to a gene: 6. Looked up from germline, CDR1 is LGHNA and CDR2 is YNFKEQ. This CDR3 spans 15 amino acids. For the CDR3, the DNA is TGTGCCAGCAGCCAACCCGGGACAGGGGACCACGAGCAGTACTTC. This translates into CASSQPGTGDHEQYF.

This chain uses TRBV19 with TRBJ2-7; tentatively, D is TRBD2 (6 bases). Germline CDR1 LNHDA, CDR2 SQIVND (reference sequence). The CDR3 contains 16 residues. V gave up 2 bases and J gave up 0 bases, with 14 bases separating them. CDR3 bases: TGTGCCAGTAGTATAAGAGGGGACTTGTACTCCTACGAGCAGTACTTC. Amino acids: CASSIRGDLYSYEQYF.

The chain links TRBV5-1 to TRBJ2-6; 8 positions match TRBD1. CDR1 and CDR2 (germline): SGHRS, YFSETQ. The CDR3 totals 17 residues. Trimming removed 5 bases from V and 0 bases from J; junction bases left unmatched: 7. The CDR3 sequence: CASSNRQGNSGANVLTF. CDR3 nucleotides: TGCGCCAGCAGTAACCGACAGGGGAACTCTGGGGCCAACGTCCTGACTTTC.

The rearrangement joins TRBV5-1 to TRBJ2-7, with D maybe TRBD2 (6 bases). V shed 0 bases and J shed 2 bases, with 9 bases lying between them. This CDR3 comprises 14 residues. Germline V gene sequence: CDR1 SGHRS, CDR2 YFSETQ. CDR3 residues: CASSLEEGPYEQYF. In nucleotides, the CDR3 is TGCGCCAGCAGCTTGGAGGAGGGTCCCTACGAGCAGTACTTC.

The rearrangement joins TRBV6-5 to TRBJ2-2; the D gene is possibly TRBD1 (6 bases). The V end was cut by 7 bases, the J end by 4 bases, with 13 bases between. Germline values: CDR1 MNHEY, CDR2 SVGAGI. There are 14 residues in the CDR3. The CDR3 sequence is CASTYRDRTGELFF. The CDR3 nucleotides read TGTGCCAGCACATACAGGGATCGCACCGGGGAGCTGTTTTTT.

The chain links TRBV7-8 to TRBJ2-7, with TRBD2 as a possible D gene (5 bases). Germline loops: CDR1 SGHVS, CDR2 FQNEAQ. Trimming pared 1 base from V and 7 bases from J, leaving 11 bases between. The CDR3 contains 13 residues. CDR3 amino acids: CASSLGTLVEQYF. Written as DNA, the CDR3 is TGTGCCAGCAGCTTAGGGACTTTGGTGGAGCAGTACTTC.

The V call is TRBV28, the J call TRBJ2-1; 8 positions match TRBD2. This CDR3 region has 15 residues. Germline V CDR1 and CDR2: MDHEN, SYDVKM. The V and J ends lost 2 bases and 4 bases, in that order; junction bases with no gene match: 4. CDR3 residues: CASSLAGGRYNEQFF. CDR3 coding DNA: TGTGCCAGCAGTTTAGCGGGAGGCCGATACAATGAGCAGTTCTTC.

The rearrangement links TRBV10-2 to TRBJ2-1; 7 nucleotides match TRBD1. This CDR3 contains 15 residues. Germline V gives CDR1 WSHSY, CDR2 SAAADI. The J segment lost 6 bases and the V segment lost 6 bases, leaving 11 bases of the junction unmatched. CDR3 DNA: TGCGCCAGCAGGGTCCGGGACAGAGAGTTCAATGAGCAGTTCTTC. This codes for CASRVRDREFNEQFF.

V usage is TRBV18 and J usage is TRBJ2-1; TRBD2 matches at 11 bases. CDR3 length: 16 amino acids. Trimming at V came to 6 bases and at J to 0 bases, leaving 4 bases not matched to a gene. Germline assignment: CDR1 KGHSH and CDR2 LQKENI. Written as DNA, the CDR3 is TGTGCCAGCTCCCCCGGACTAGCGGGCTCCTACAATGAGCAGTTCTTC. Its translation is CASSPGLAGSYNEQFF.

A word on this clone: Within the sample, other DNA sequences also encode this same CDR3. The rearrangement uses TRBV27 and TRBJ1-2, with 8 bases lining up with TRBD1. The CDR3 runs to 14 residues. V shed 6 bases and J 2 bases; nucleotides not matched to a gene: 5. Germline CDR1 and CDR2: MNHEY and SMNVEV (reference sequence). CDR3 sequence: CASSPGQGNYGYTF. CDR3 DNA sequence: TGTGCCAGCAGCCCAGGACAGGGCAACTATGGCTACACCTTC.